The clone carrying this TCR beta chain was observed a few times. Its antigen is undetermined. Deletions cut 7 bases from V and 0 bases from J, with 12 bases between. CDR3 length: 13 residues. Germline CDR1 is SQVTM and CDR2 is ANQGSEA. The sample belongs to a study of OX40 agonist ivuxolimab in advanced cancers. Study-wide background: In this cohort, patients received ivuxolimab, an agonistic anti-OX40 (CD134) antibody. A male proportion of about 80% was recorded, with mean age approximately 57 years and range about 20 to 90. Three patients got partial responses; one had hepatocellular carcinoma and two had cutaneous melanoma. Overall study results and limits: Among the lowest peripheral clonal expansion occurred in 0.1-3.0 mg/kg partial responders.

Profiled with immunoSEQ multiplex PCR; TCRdb holds only in-frame clones, not every one. The table includes over 55,000 clones, about 84% detected once. The receptor comes from an adult with an advanced solid tumor such as melanoma, head and neck, liver or kidney cancer. The sequencing here drew on CD4+ or CD8+ T cells sorted from blood, taken in a trial of the OX40 agonist ivuxolimab. The chain couples TRBV29-1 to TRBJ1-1; D may be TRBD1 (5 bases). CDR3 in amino acids: CSASTGLNTEAFF. CDR3 DNA sequence: TGCAGCGCCTCCACAGGATTGAACACTGAAGCTTTCTTT.